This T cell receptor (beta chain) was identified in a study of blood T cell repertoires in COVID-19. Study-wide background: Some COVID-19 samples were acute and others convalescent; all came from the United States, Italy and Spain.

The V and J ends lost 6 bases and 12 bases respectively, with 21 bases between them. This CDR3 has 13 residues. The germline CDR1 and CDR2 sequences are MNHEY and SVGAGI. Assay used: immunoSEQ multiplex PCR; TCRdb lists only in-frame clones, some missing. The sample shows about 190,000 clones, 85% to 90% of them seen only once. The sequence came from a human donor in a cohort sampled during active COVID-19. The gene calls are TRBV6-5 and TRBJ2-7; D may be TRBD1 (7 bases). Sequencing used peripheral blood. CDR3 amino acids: CASRKQGRPRAYF. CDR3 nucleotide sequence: TGTGCCAGCAGGAAACAGGGGAGGCCCCGGGCGTACTTC.